This T cell receptor beta chain comes out of a study of CD8 T cells in Susac syndrome. This CDR3 comprises 13 residues. Per germline, CDR1 MNHEY and CDR2 SMNVEV (reference sequence). V was clipped by 4 bases and J by 5 bases; unmatched bases: 4. Bulk CD8+ and CD4+ cells came from magnetic negative isolation; CD8+ TEMRA by FACS. Reverse transcription of roughly 0.45 to 1 ug RNA was carried out with random hexamers. From the immunoSEQ multiplex PCR reads, TCRdb called clonotypes with MiXCR, one entry per CDR3 protein. The repertoire holds roughly 160,000 distinct CDR3 sequences, with around 96% as singletons.

The clonotype was recovered from a human donor with Susac syndrome. The chain employs TRBV27 and TRBJ2-7; 8 nucleotides agree with TRBD1. Sequencing input: CD4+ T cells from PBMCs. CDR3 sequence (DNA): TGTGCCAGCAGTTCATCAGGGGGCAACGAGCAGTACTTC. As protein: CASSSSGGNEQYF.